This T cell receptor beta chain was captured in a study of T-cell reconstitution after alpha-beta-depleted transplantation in children. Preparation of the TCRbeta library involved a method that used unique molecular identifiers. TCRdb used MiXCR to reprocess the PCR reads, holding one entry per CDR3 protein. This sample has around 93,000 distinct CDR3 sequences, with 7% to 10% found just once. There are many counts of this clonotype. This CDR3 region has 15 residues. V lost 7 bases to trimming and J lost 7 bases; unmatched junction nucleotides: 12. The clonotype originates from a human donor who donated a stem cell graft to a child with congenital amegakaryocytic thrombocytopenia. Specimen: PBMCs from the stem cell graft donor, collected from the stem cell graft. This chain uses TRBV12-3 or TRBV12-4 with TRBJ2-1; 8 bases align to TRBD1. CDR3 bases: TGTGCCAGCACCGCGACAGGGGTGAATGGTAATGAGCAGTTCTTC. Amino acid sequence: CASTATGVNGNEQFF.